These 2 T cell receptor beta chains were sequenced from one sample in a study of CD8 T cells in ankylosing spondylitis (dated by TCRdb to 2016 to 2017). The method behind the library was 5' RACE. Instrument used: Illumina HiSeq 2500. The public sequencing data were trimmed at Q25 with fastp and processed into clonotypes with MiXCR by TCRdb, which kept only in-frame beta chains. Records with the same CDR3 protein are collapsed into one entry carrying the most frequent genes and DNA. The sample data list hundreds of thousands of distinct CDR3 sequences, and about 11% of these were observed just once. Less than 0.65% of the sample belongs to the ten largest clones. These TCRs are of unknown antigen specificity. The full study reports these points: Blood from ankylosing spondylitis patients appeared to be characterized by a TCR beta motif made up of several highly homologous amino acid variants.

Sequencing was done on a sample of blood, either unsorted or a sorted T cell fraction (not recorded which). The origin of the receptors is a male donor with ankylosing spondylitis.

The sample holds a few counts of this clonotype. The CDR3 bases are TGCAGTGCTTTTCAGGGTTCCGATCAGCCCCAGCATTTT. Translated, it gives CSAFQGSDQPQHF. The chain carries TRBV20-1 and TRBJ1-5; D possibly corresponds to TRBD1 (5 bases). Trimming stripped 5 bases from V and 5 bases from J, with 13 bases between. This CDR3 is built from 13 residues. The germline CDR1 and CDR2 sequences are DFQATT and SNEGSKA (reference sequence).

V and J are TRBV4-2 and TRBJ2-3; 8 nucleotides line up with TRBD1. J was trimmed by 2 bases and V by 3 bases; bases with no gene match: 4. The CDR3 has 15 residues. Germline CDR1 and CDR2: LGHNA and YNFKEQ. CDR3 DNA sequence: TGTGCCAGCAGCCACGGACAGGGAGTCACAGATACGCAGTATTTT. Amino acid sequence: CASSHGQGVTDTQYF.